These T cell receptor beta chains were read from a single sample in a study of control samples from healthy donors and cancer patients. Sequencing was performed with immunoSEQ multiplex PCR; in TCRdb, only in-frame clones are kept and a portion is missing. The sample includes some 120,000 clones, around nine tenths of them seen just once. The sequencing sample was made of blood. The receptors shown here come from a young man in good health. The CDR3 runs from the conserved cysteine through the conserved F or W. A D gene is named only where the DNA matches it firmly. Rows give clone size only sometimes, using once, few, many, or a class for an expanded clone.

d_call,j_call,v_call,clone_size,cdr3_aa,cdr3_nt
NA,TRBJ2-2,TRBV28,once,CASSFLGGNTGELFF,TGTGCCAGCAGTTTTTTAGGGGGTAACACCGGGGAGCTGTTTTTT
NA,TRBJ1-1,TRBV3-1/TRBV3-2,once,CASSPGLRDTEAFF,TGTGCCAGCAGCCCTGGCCTAAGAGACACTGAAGCTTTCTTT
NA,TRBJ1-5,TRBV4-2,NA,CASSQGNNQPQHF,TGTGCCAGCAGCCAAGGGAACAATCAGCCCCAGCATTTT
NA,TRBJ2-2,TRBV7-8,many,CASSPLGGNTGELFF,TGTGCCAGCAGCCCCCTGGGCGGAAACACCGGGGAGCTGTTTTTT
TRBD1,TRBJ1-1,TRBV29-1,NA,CSGWTGNEAFF,TGCAGCGGTTGGACAGGGAATGAAGCTTTCTTT
NA,TRBJ1-2,TRBV3-1/TRBV3-2,NA,CASSQEGRRHYGYTF,TGTGCCAGCAGCCAAGAAGGGCGTAGACACTATGGCTACACCTTC
NA,TRBJ1-4,TRBV25-1,NA,CASSEQGRKNEKLFF,TGTGCCAGCAGTGAACAGGGGCGCAAAAATGAAAAACTGTTTTTT
NA,TRBJ2-6,TRBV5-1,once,CASSLGYSGANVLTF,TGCGCCAGCAGCTTGGGGTACTCTGGGGCCAACGTCCTGACTTTC
NA,TRBJ1-2,TRBV19,NA,CASSMTANYGYTF,TGTGCCAGTAGTATGACAGCTAACTATGGCTACACCTTC
NA,TRBJ1-1,TRBV6-1,NA,CASSEKGNTEAFF,TGTGCCAGCAGTGAAAAGGGGAACACTGAAGCTTTCTTT
TRBD2,TRBJ2-1,TRBV18,NA,CASSPNKLAGHNEQFF,TGTGCCAGCTCACCAAATAAACTAGCGGGGCACAATGAGCAGTTCTTC
NA,TRBJ1-1,TRBV29-1,NA,CSSPGGGGQDTEAFF,TGCAGCTCACCTGGTGGGGGCGGTCAGGACACTGAAGCTTTCTTT
TRBD1,TRBJ2-1,TRBV5-4,NA,CASSPTVGTVTLVHNEQFF,TGTGCCAGCAGCCCCACCGTCGGGACAGTCACTCTGGTTCACAATGAGCAGTTCTTC
NA,TRBJ2-6,TRBV30,NA,CAWSVMSSGANVLTF,TGTGCCTGGAGTGTAATGTCGTCTGGGGCCAACGTCCTGACTTTC
TRBD1,TRBJ1-1,TRBV25-1,NA,CASNAAGGNFF,TGTGCCAGCAATGCCGCAGGGGGGAACTTTTTT
NA,TRBJ2-5,TRBV9,few,CASSVSRGKTQYF,TGTGCCAGCAGCGTATCTCGGGGGAAGACCCAGTACTTC
NA,TRBJ1-5,TRBV7-9,NA,CASSIGDHQPQHF,TGTGCCAGCAGCATCGGCGATCATCAGCCCCAGCATTTT
NA,TRBJ2-2,TRBV1,NA,CTSSHRTGTHKSNPNTGELFF,TGCACCAGCAGCCATCGCACCGGGACGCACAAGTCCAATCCGAACACCGGGGAGCTGTTTTTT
TRBD2,TRBJ2-5,TRBV7-2,NA,CASSLGPGGKETQYF,TGTGCCAGCAGCTTAGGCCCGGGGGGTAAAGAGACCCAGTACTTC
TRBD1,TRBJ1-2,TRBV10-3,NA,CALQRQGSNYGYTF,TGTGCCTTACAACGACAGGGCTCTAACTATGGCTACACCTTC